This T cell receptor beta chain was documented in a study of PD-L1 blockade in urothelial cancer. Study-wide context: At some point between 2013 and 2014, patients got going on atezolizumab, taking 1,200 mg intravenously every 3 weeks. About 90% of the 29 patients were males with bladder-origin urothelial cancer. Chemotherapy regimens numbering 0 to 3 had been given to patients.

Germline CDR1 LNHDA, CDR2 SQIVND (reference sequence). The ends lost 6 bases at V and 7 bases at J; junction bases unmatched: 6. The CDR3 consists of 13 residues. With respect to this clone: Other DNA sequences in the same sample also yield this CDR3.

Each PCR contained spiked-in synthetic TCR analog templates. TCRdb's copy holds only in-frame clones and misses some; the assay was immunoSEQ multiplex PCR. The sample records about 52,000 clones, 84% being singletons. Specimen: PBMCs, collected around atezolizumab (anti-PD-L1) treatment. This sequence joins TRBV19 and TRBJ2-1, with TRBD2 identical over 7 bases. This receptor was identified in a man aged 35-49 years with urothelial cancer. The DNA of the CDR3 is TGTGCCAGTAGCGGCGGGAGAAGAAATGAGCAGTTCTTC. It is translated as CASSGGRRNEQFF.